This entry lists 27 T cell receptor beta chains sequenced from one sample in a study of blood T cell repertoires in COVID-19. Using immunoSEQ multiplex PCR, the repertoire was profiled, and TCRdb retains in-frame clones only, with some absent. Altogether about 100,000 clones are present, around 90% being singletons, with the ten largest covering over 2%. The sample comprised peripheral blood. Receptor source: a man aged 50 to 60 with active COVID-19.

This chain links TRBV30 with TRBJ1-2, with TRBD1 as a possible D gene (6 bases). The CDR3 length is 13 residues. The germline CDR1 and CDR2 sequences are GTSNPN and SVGIG (reference sequence). V was pared by 3 bases and J by 9 bases, with 17 bases between. In nucleotides, the CDR3 is TGTGCCTGGAGGAGGGTTGGGACAATGAGCTACACCTTC. The encoded protein is CAWRRVGTMSYTF.

The rearrangement joins TRBV25-1 to TRBJ2-5; 9 bases line up with TRBD2. CDR3 length: 17 amino acids. CDR1 is MGHDK and CDR2 is SYGVNS in the germline V gene. The ends lost 6 bases at V and 5 bases at J; junction bases unmatched: 16. Here the CDR3 reads CASSAGVGGGAWETQYF. The CDR3 coding sequence is TGTGCCAGCAGCGCGGGGGTTGGCGGGGGGGCGTGGGAGACCCAGTACTTC.

V is TRBV2 and J is TRBJ1-5, with 8 bases fitting TRBD1. Germline-derived CDR1 and CDR2 are SNHLY and FYNNEI. After removal of 6 bases from V and 4 bases from J, the junction contained 8 bases not matched to a gene. The CDR3 spans 15 residues. The CDR3 sequence is CASRSGQGRNQPQHF. The CDR3 nucleotides read TGTGCCAGCAGATCCGGACAGGGACGGAATCAGCCCCAGCATTTT.

Only one count was recorded for this clone. The chain carries TRBV18 and TRBJ2-4, with TRBD1 matching 8 bases. J lost 1 base, V lost 1 base, and 6 bases had no gene match. CDR3 length: 17 residues. Germline V gene sequence: CDR1 KGHSH, CDR2 LQKENI. DNA of the CDR3: TGTGCCAGCTCACCACTTGCAGGGGGCAAGGCCAAAAACATTCAGTACTTC. Its protein is CASSPLAGGKAKNIQYF. The whole variable domain, filled in from reference TRBV18 and TRBJ2-4, reads NAGVMQNPRHLVRRRGQEARLRCSPMKGHSHVYWYRQLPEEGLKFMVYLQKENIIDESGMPKERFSAEFPKEGPSILRIQQVVRGDSAAYFCASSPLAGGKAKNIQYFGAGTRLSVL.

The chain carries TRBV11-2 and TRBJ2-7, with D unresolved. Germline V lookup: CDR1 SGHAT, CDR2 FQNNGV. There are 14 residues in the CDR3. Trimming cost V 2 bases and J 0 bases, with 8 bases left between them. CDR3 sequence: CASSLRGGSYEQYF. For the CDR3, the DNA is TGTGCCAGCAGCTTACGCGGCGGCTCCTACGAGCAGTACTTC.

This rearrangement joins TRBV2 to TRBJ2-2; 10 nucleotides align to TRBD1. CDR1 is SNHLY and CDR2 is FYNNEI in the germline V gene. The CDR3 has 15 amino acids. Losses at the gene ends were 11 bases for V and 7 bases for J; bases not matched to a gene: 13. Written as DNA, the CDR3 is TGTGCCGGAAGGAGCGGGACAGGGGTTATCGGGGAGCTGTTTTTT. Encoded protein: CAGRSGTGVIGELFF.

This clone was observed once. The chain combines TRBV18 with TRBJ1-4; no definite D call. Per germline, CDR1 KGHSH and CDR2 LQKENI. V dropped 6 bases and J dropped 0 bases, with 8 bases sitting between them. The CDR3 is made up of 14 amino acids. The CDR3 coding sequence is TGTGCCAGCTCGCGACTACCAACTAATGAAAAACTGTTTTTT. Translated: CASSRLPTNEKLFF.

This clone was observed a single time. This CDR3 is CASSLRPGTSSNTQYF. The CDR3 nucleotides are TGCGCCAGCAGCTTGAGACCCGGGACTTCCTCGAATACGCAGTATTTT. The chain couples TRBV5-1 to TRBJ2-3; D may be TRBD2 (6 bases). Trimming shortened V by 1 base and J by 7 bases, and 19 bases separated the two germline ends. Per the germline V gene, CDR1 is SGHRS and CDR2 is YFSETQ. The CDR3 extends over 16 amino acids.

The rearrangement links TRBV9 to TRBJ2-7; 9 nucleotides match TRBD2. Germline V CDR1 and CDR2: SGDLS, YYNGEE. The junction had 7 bases not matched to a gene; V was cut back by 4 bases and J by 2 bases. This CDR3 has 15 residues. The CDR3 loop is CASSTRAGGTYEQYF. Written as DNA, the CDR3 is TGTGCCAGCAGCACTCGAGCGGGGGGTACCTACGAGCAGTACTTC.

This chain uses TRBV3-1 (or the pseudogene TRBV3-2) with TRBJ2-5; 8 bases map to TRBD2. Germline lookup yields CDR1 LGHDT and CDR2 YNNKEL (reference sequence). The V gene end was trimmed by 0 bases and the J gene end by 5 bases; junction bases not matched to a gene: 17. The length of the CDR3 is 19 residues. The CDR3 DNA is TGTGCCAGCAGCCAAGAAAGTCGGTTTGGGACGGGGGGGCTTGAGACCCAGTACTTC. Its protein is CASSQESRFGTGGLETQYF.

This clone has just one count. The chain has TRBV6-6 and TRBJ2-2; 14 bases fit TRBD2. The trim removed 6 bases at V and 14 bases at J, leaving 8 bases unmatched. CDR1 MNHNY and CDR2 SVGAGI come from the germline V gene (reference sequence). The CDR3 is made up of 14 amino acids. The chain's CDR3 is CASSPGTSGGGLFF. CDR3 bases: TGTGCCAGCAGCCCCGGGACTAGCGGGGGCGGACTGTTTTTT.

This sequence joins TRBV4-1 and TRBJ1-3; D remains ambiguous. Germline CDR1 reads MGHRA; CDR2 reads YSYEKL. The ends were cut back, 4 bases at V and 2 bases at J, with 9 bases in the middle. CDR3 length: 14 residues. CDR3 sequence reads: CASSRASAGNTIYF. CDR3 bases: TGCGCCAGCAGCCGGGCCTCAGCTGGAAACACCATATATTTT.

The rearrangement links TRBV29-1 to TRBJ1-1; maybe TRBD1 (6 bases). V was shortened by 3 bases and J by 1 base, with 9 bases between the two germline ends. This CDR3 comprises 13 residues. Germline assignment: CDR1 SQVTM and CDR2 ANQGSEA. CDR3 DNA: TGCAGCGTTGAGGACAGACAGAACACTGAAGCTTTCTTT. Translating gives CSVEDRQNTEAFF.

The CDR3 reads CATSPDGGGYNEQFF. Written as DNA, the CDR3 is TGTGCCACCTCTCCCGATGGCGGGGGGTACAATGAGCAGTTCTTC. The V and J genes are TRBV24-1 and TRBJ2-1; TRBD2 matches at 8 bases. In germline, CDR1 is KGHDR, CDR2 SFDVKD. CDR3 length equals 15 residues. The trim removed 9 bases at V and 4 bases at J, leaving 10 bases unmatched.

This chain links TRBV9 with TRBJ2-7; 7 bases agree with TRBD1. The CDR3 runs to 12 residues. Germline assignment: CDR1 SGDLS and CDR2 YYNGEE. With 3 bases clipped from V and 6 bases from J, the junction kept 3 bases outside the gene matches. The CDR3 DNA sequence: TGTGCCAGCAGCGGACACAGGGGCGAGCAGTACTTC. This translates into CASSGHRGEQYF.

The CDR3 loop is CASSRDRAYEQYF. DNA of the CDR3: TGTGCCAGCAGCCGCGACAGGGCCTACGAGCAGTACTTC. V gene TRBV6-2 or TRBV6-3 combines with J gene TRBJ2-7; TRBD1 agrees at 7 bases. The ends lost 6 bases at V and 2 bases at J; junction bases unmatched: 4. This CDR3 has 13 residues. Germline values: CDR1 MNHEY, CDR2 SVGEGT.

This clone turned up a few times. As DNA, the CDR3 is TGTGCCAGCTCACCCTCCGGACTCAATAGCAATCAGCCCCAGCATTTT. It yields the protein CASSPSGLNSNQPQHF. The chain links TRBV18 to TRBJ1-5; the D is unclear. The CDR3 spans 16 residues. Germline lookup yields CDR1 KGHSH and CDR2 LQKENI. The V end lost 3 bases, the J end lost 0 bases, and 12 bases lay between the germline ends.

The genes are TRBV7-2 and TRBJ1-5; D might be TRBD1 (5 bases). Trimming shortened V by 1 base and J by 7 bases, and 17 bases separated the two germline ends. CDR1 is SGHTA, CDR2 FQGNSA, per germline. The CDR3 loop spans 16 amino acids. CDR3 amino acids: CASSLGGAGDPQPQHF. The CDR3 nucleotides are TGTGCCAGCAGCTTAGGGGGTGCGGGGGACCCACAGCCCCAGCATTTT.

J is TRBJ1-2 and V is TRBV19, with D possibly matching TRBD1 (6 bases). The CDR3 length is 12 residues. Looked up from germline, CDR1 is LNHDA and CDR2 is SQIVND (reference sequence). V was pared by 5 bases and J by 3 bases, with 7 bases between. The CDR3 coding sequence is TGTGCCAGTAGTTACAGGGACTATGGCTACACCTTC. Amino acid sequence: CASSYRDYGYTF. Full variable domain (rest looked up from reference TRBV19 and TRBJ1-2): DGGITQSPKYLFRKEGQNVTLSCEQNLNHDAMYWYRQDPGQGLRLIYYSQIVNDFQKGDIAEGYSVSREKKESFPLTVTSAQKNPTAFYLCASSYRDYGYTFGSGTRLTVV.

The genes are TRBV29-1 and TRBJ2-7, with a tentative D call TRBD2 (6 bases). The CDR3 is 12 residues long. V lost 4 bases, J lost 2 bases, and 9 bases lay in between. Germline CDR1 and CDR2: SQVTM and ANQGSEA. CDR3 bases: TGCAGCGTTGCGGGCGGGACCTACGAGCAGTACTTC. Residues: CSVAGGTYEQYF.

This rearrangement joins TRBV19 to TRBJ2-2, with 8 bases aligning to TRBD1. The germline V gene encodes CDR1 LNHDA and CDR2 SQIVND (reference sequence). Trimming removed 6 bases from V and 1 base from J; junction bases left unmatched: 4. The CDR3 loop spans 15 amino acids. The DNA of the CDR3 is TGTGCCAGTAGAGCGGACAGGGTGAACACCGGGGAGCTGTTTTTT. This codes for CASRADRVNTGELFF.

This clone turned up a few times. CDR3 in DNA: TGTGCCAGCAGCCCTACGAGAGGGGGCTTTTACGAAAAACTGTTTTTT. Protein: CASSPTRGGFYEKLFF. The V call is TRBV7-9, the J call TRBJ1-4, with TRBD1 matching over 7 bases. V shed 5 bases, J shed 8 bases, and the junction held 14 bases outside the gene matches. This CDR3 contains 16 residues. CDR1 and CDR2 (germline): SEHNR, FQNEAQ (reference sequence).

V and J are TRBV5-1 and TRBJ2-7; unclear D gene. Per the germline V gene, CDR1 is SGHRS and CDR2 is YFSETQ. V lost 0 bases to trimming and J lost 7 bases, with 17 bases between them. The CDR3 consists of 15 residues. The CDR3: CASSLETHSIGEQYF. CDR3 bases: TGCGCCAGCAGCTTGGAGACCCACTCAATCGGGGAGCAGTACTTC. The full variable domain, its missing parts supplied by reference TRBV5-1 and TRBJ2-7, is KAGVTQTPRYLIKTRGQQVTLSCSPISGHRSVSWYQQTPGQGLQFLFEYFSETQRNKGNFPGRFSGRQFSNSRSEMNVSTLELGDSALYLCASSLETHSIGEQYFGPGTRLTVT.

CDR3 coding DNA: TGTGCCAGCTCACAAGAAGAGGGTTTTGGGGCCAACGTCCTGACTTTC. Its protein is CASSQEEGFGANVLTF. This chain joins TRBV18 and TRBJ2-6; tentative D call: TRBD2 (5 bases). The CDR3 runs 16 residues. Trimming shortened V by 4 bases and J by 3 bases, and 13 bases separated the two germline ends. Germline V lookup: CDR1 KGHSH, CDR2 LQKENI.

The chain joins TRBV29-1 to TRBJ2-1; D is possibly TRBD1 (6 bases). V shed 7 bases and J shed 1 base, with 11 bases lying between them. The CDR3 consists of 13 residues. Germline V gene data show CDR1 as SQVTM and CDR2 as ANQGSEA. The CDR3 nucleotides are TGCAGCGCCAGGGGTAGGTCCTACAATGAGCAGTTCTTC. This gives the protein CSARGRSYNEQFF.

The V call is TRBV23-1, the J call TRBJ2-2; tentative D call: TRBD1 (6 bases). TRBV23-1 is flagged as an ORF with uncertain function. V dropped 0 bases and J dropped 4 bases, with 12 bases sitting between them. The CDR3 is made up of 16 amino acids. The CDR3 reads CASSQSGPGVTGELFF. The CDR3 nucleotides are TGCGCCAGCAGTCAATCAGGTCCAGGGGTCACCGGGGAGCTGTTTTTT.

V usage is TRBV4-1 and J usage is TRBJ1-2; the match to TRBD1 covers 7 bases. The length of the CDR3 is 14 residues. The germline CDR1 and CDR2 sequences are MGHRA and YSYEKL. V gave up 1 base and J gave up 5 bases; unmatched junction bases: 4. CDR3 DNA: TGCGCCAGCAGCCAAGGAAGACAGGGTTATGGCTACACCTTC. Protein sequence: CASSQGRQGYGYTF.